One T cell receptor beta chain is described in this entry. Germline assignment: CDR1 MNHEY and CDR2 SVGEGT. With 7 bases clipped from V and 11 bases from J, the junction kept 19 bases outside the gene matches. There are 15 residues in the CDR3. Primers used in a second PCR of about 6 to 11 cycles were a sample-barcoded 5' primer and a J-beta primer mix. From the 5' RACE reads, TCRdb called clonotypes with MiXCR, one entry per CDR3 protein. The sample has approximately 820,000 distinct CDR3 sequences, under 55% seen once. This sample was included in a study of blood T cells in healthy people across ages. Samples each yielded at least 5 micrograms of total RNA.

Material: blood. The rearrangement links TRBV6-2 or TRBV6-3 to TRBJ2-5; 7 bases agree with TRBD1. This sequence was found in a man aged 55 to 70 in good health. The CDR3 sequence: CASTTDRDGHNEQYF. As DNA, the CDR3 is TGTGCCAGCACCACAGACAGGGATGGGCACAATGAGCAGTACTTC.